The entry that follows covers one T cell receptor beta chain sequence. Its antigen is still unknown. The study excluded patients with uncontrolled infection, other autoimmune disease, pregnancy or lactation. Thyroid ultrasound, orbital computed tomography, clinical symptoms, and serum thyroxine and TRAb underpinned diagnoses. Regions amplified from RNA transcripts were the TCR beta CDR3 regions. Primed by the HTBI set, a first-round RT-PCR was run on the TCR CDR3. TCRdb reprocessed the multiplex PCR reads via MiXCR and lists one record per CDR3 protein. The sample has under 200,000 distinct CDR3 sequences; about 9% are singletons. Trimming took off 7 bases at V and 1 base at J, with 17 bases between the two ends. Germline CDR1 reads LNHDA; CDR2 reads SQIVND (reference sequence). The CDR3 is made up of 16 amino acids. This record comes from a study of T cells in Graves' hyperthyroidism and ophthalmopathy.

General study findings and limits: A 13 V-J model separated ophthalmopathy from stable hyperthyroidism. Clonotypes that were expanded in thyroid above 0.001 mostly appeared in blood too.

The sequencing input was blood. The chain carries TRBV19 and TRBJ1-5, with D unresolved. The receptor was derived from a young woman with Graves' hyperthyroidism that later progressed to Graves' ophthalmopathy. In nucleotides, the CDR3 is TGTGCCAGTAAATTCTGGACGTCCGGGAGCAATCAGCCCCAGCATTTT. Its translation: CASKFWTSGSNQPQHF.